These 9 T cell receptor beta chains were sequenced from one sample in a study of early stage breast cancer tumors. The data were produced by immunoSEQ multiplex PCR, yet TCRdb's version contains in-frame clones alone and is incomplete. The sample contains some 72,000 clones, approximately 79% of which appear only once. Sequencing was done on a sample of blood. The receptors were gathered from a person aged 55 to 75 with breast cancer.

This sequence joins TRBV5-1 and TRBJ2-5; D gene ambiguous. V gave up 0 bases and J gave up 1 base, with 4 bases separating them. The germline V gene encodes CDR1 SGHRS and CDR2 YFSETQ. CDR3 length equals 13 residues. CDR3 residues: CASSLVGQETQYF. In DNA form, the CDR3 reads TGCGCCAGCAGCTTGGTAGGCCAAGAGACCCAGTACTTC.

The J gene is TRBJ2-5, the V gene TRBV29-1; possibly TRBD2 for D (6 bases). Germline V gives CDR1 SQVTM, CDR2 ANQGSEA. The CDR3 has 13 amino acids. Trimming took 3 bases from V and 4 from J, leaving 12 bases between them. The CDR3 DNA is TGCAGCGTTGAGGAAGGGACTGGAGAGACCCAGTACTTC. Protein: CSVEEGTGETQYF.

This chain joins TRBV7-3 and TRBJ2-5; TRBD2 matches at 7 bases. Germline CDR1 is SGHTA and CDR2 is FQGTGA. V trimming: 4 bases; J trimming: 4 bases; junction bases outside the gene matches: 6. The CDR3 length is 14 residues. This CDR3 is CASSSRPGGETQYF. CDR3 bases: TGTGCCAGCAGCTCCCGACCGGGAGGAGAGACCCAGTACTTC.

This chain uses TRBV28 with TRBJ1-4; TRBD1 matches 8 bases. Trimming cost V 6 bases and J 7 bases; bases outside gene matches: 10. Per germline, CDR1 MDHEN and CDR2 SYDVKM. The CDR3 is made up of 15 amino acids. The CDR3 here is CASRTPTGDIEKLFF. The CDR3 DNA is TGTGCCAGCAGAACGCCGACAGGGGACATTGAAAAACTGTTTTTT.

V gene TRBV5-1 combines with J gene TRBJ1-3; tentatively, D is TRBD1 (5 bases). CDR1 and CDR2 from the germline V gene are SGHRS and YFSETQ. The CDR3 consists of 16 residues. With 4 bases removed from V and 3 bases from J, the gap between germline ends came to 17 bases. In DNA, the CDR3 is TGCGCCAGCAGCACTGGGGACCGGGGCGGTGGAAACACCATATATTTT. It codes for CASSTGDRGGGNTIYF.

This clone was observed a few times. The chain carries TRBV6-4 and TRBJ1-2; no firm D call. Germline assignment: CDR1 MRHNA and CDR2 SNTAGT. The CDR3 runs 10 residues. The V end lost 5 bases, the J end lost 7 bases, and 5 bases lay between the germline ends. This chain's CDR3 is CASSTGGYTF. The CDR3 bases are TGTGCCAGCAGTACGGGTGGCTACACCTTC.

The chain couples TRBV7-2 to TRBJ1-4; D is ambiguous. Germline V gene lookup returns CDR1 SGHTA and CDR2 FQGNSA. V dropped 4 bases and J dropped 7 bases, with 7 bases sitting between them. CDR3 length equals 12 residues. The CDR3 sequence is CASSSSGEKLFF. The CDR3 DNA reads TGTGCCAGCAGCTCCAGTGGTGAAAAACTGTTTTTT.

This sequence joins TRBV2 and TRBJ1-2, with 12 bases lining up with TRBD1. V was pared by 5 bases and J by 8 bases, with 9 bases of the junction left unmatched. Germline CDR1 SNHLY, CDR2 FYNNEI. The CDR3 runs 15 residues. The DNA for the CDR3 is TGTGCCAGCAGTTCCGGGACAGGGGGCCGGAGCGGCTACACCTTC. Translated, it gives CASSSGTGGRSGYTF.

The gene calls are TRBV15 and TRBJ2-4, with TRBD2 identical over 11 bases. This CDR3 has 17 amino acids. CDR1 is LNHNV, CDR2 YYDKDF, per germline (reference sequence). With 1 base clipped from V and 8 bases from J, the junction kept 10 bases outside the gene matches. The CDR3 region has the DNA TGTGCCACCAGCAGAGCCATGTCTAGCGGGGGGAAGGACATTCAGTACTTC. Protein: CATSRAMSSGGKDIQYF.